The entry below describes one T cell receptor (beta chain). The antigen is unknown. Germline lookup yields CDR1 WNHNN and CDR2 SYGVQD (reference sequence). J gave up 7 bases and V 3 bases, and 8 bases lay outside the gene matches. The CDR3 has 15 amino acids. This entry is derived from a study of cytomegalovirus exposure and HLA in healthy donors. PCR amplification relied on 60 Vbeta primers (plus 13 Jbeta primers). Only in-frame clones appear in the TCRdb table, and some are missing; sequencing was by immunoSEQ multiplex PCR. The repertoire holds about 150,000 clones, with roughly 73% as singletons. Study-wide results and caveats: A later analysis reported that several of the most significant clusters appeared to be linked to common viral pathogens, among them Epstein-Barr virus. Altogether, 150 to 200 TCR beta chains were recorded as cytomegalovirus-associated. Among CMV-associated TCR beta chains, most appeared HLA-restricted in a later analysis. Analysis was carried out at a later point, and it linked a missense DCLRE1C variant to TCR beta V- and J-gene trimming.

The chain couples TRBV10-1 to TRBJ2-1; 8 nucleotides agree with TRBD2. This TCR was sampled from a woman aged 18-30 years in good health and CMV-seronegative. The sample taken for sequencing was PBMCs. Written as DNA, the CDR3 is TGCGCCAGCAGTGAAGGGCGGGAGGCGCAGAATGAGCAGTTCTTC. The encoded protein is CASSEGREAQNEQFF.